This T cell receptor beta chain was identified in a study of T-cell memory formation after mild COVID-19. The CDR3 is 17 amino acids. V lost 0 bases to trimming and J lost 4 bases; unmatched junction nucleotides: 10. In germline, CDR1 is SGHVS, CDR2 FNYEAQ. A single record per CDR3 protein comes from TCRdb applying MiXCR to the 5' RACE reads. The table includes almost 350,000 distinct CDR3 sequences, under 25% detected once. The chain joins TRBV7-6 to TRBJ2-3; 7 bases are shared with TRBD1. Sequencing was performed on PBMCs or a T cell subset sorted from them (not recorded which). This TCR derives from a man in his late teens or twenties who had mild COVID-19 (a few samples of this study predate the infection). Cell type and time point are not known. CDR3 DNA sequence: TGTGCCAGCAGCTTAGCGCGGGTAGGGGGCGCGGCAGATACGCAGTATTTT. Amino acids: CASSLARVGGAADTQYF.